Each of the 32 T cell receptor beta chains below was sequenced from the same sample in a study of post-analysis software for immune sequencing data. Points from the study as a whole: TRBV5-6, TRBV5-1 and TRBV20-1 were among roughly five TRBV segments more frequent in patients than controls.

Incorporated into the TCR beta cDNA libraries were unique molecular identifiers, which served to reduce PCR and sequencing biases. TCRdb itself ran the PCR reads through MiXCR, one entry per CDR3 protein. The sample includes about 820,000 distinct CDR3 sequences, approximately 53% seen only once; the top ten take 4.6%. Their specific antigens are unknown. The sequencing sample was made of blood. The source of these receptors is a girl aged 5-17 years with multiple sclerosis.

This chain links TRBV12-3 or TRBV12-4 with TRBJ2-7, with D perhaps TRBD2 (5 bases). The length of the CDR3 is 13 residues. The V gene lost 5 bases and the J gene lost 7 bases, with 15 bases spanning the gap. CDR3 bases: TGTGCCAGCAGTCCCCCGTCGAGGGAGGAGCAGTACTTC. Translating gives CASSPPSREEQYF.

This clonotype was picked up a small number of times. The rearrangement uses TRBV29-1 and TRBJ2-1, with TRBD1 identical over 8 bases. CDR1 is SQVTM and CDR2 is ANQGSEA in the germline V gene. This CDR3 has 15 residues. J lost 4 bases, V lost 7 bases, and 12 bases had no gene match. The CDR3 nucleotides are TGCAGCGCTGCCGTTAACCGGGACAGGTACAATGAGCAGTTCTTC. Protein: CSAAVNRDRYNEQFF.

The chain links TRBV6-1 to TRBJ1-6; D is undetermined. The germline gives CDR1 MNHNS, CDR2 SASEGT. CDR3 size: 13 residues. Trimming removed 1 base from V and 9 bases from J, with 7 bases in between. The CDR3 region has the DNA TGTGCCAGCAGTGAAGGAGGCGGTTCACCCCTCCACTTT. It codes for CASSEGGGSPLHF.

V and J are TRBV18 and TRBJ2-1; TRBD1 agrees at 10 bases. CDR1 and CDR2 (germline): KGHSH, LQKENI. J gave up 6 bases and V 6 bases, and 5 bases lay outside the gene matches. The CDR3 runs 14 residues. The CDR3 here is CASSGTGDTNEQFF. DNA of the CDR3: TGTGCCAGCTCCGGGACAGGGGATACCAATGAGCAGTTCTTC.

The V gene is TRBV5-1, the J gene TRBJ1-2, with TRBD1 as a possible D gene (6 bases). This CDR3 is 16 amino acids long. V was clipped by 4 bases and J by 3 bases, with 19 bases between them. CDR1 and CDR2 from the germline V gene are SGHRS and YFSETQ. In DNA form, the CDR3 reads TGCGCCAGCAGCCCCCGGGCCGGGGGGCCCGACTATGGCTACACCTTC. Translated: CASSPRAGGPDYGYTF.

In this sample, this clonotype turned up once. The rearrangement links TRBV9 to TRBJ2-4; the D gene is possibly TRBD1 (5 bases). The J call may be incorrect, as the DNA end agrees better with TRBJ2-7. The CDR3 runs to 14 residues. In germline, CDR1 is SGDLS, CDR2 YYNGEE. The CDR3 bases are TGTGCCAGCAGCGTAGGGGCCCAGGGATACGAGCAGTACTTC. This encodes CASSVGAQGYEQYF.

J is TRBJ2-1 and V is TRBV6-5; possible D gene TRBD2, 5 bases. The germline V and J ends were trimmed by 5 bases and 8 bases, with 13 bases remaining between them. The CDR3 sequence is 13 residues long. The germline V gene has CDR1 MNHEY and CDR2 SVGAGI. DNA of the CDR3: TGTGCCAGCAGTCAATCCCTAGCACATGAGCAGTTCTTC. Amino acid sequence: CASSQSLAHEQFF.

A few counts support this clonotype. This chain uses TRBV5-1 with TRBJ2-6; possible D gene TRBD1, 6 bases. Germline values: CDR1 SGHRS, CDR2 YFSETQ. V was clipped by 6 bases and J by 8 bases, with 21 bases between them. The CDR3 extends over 16 amino acids. The CDR3 spells CASTHVPEQGSNVLTF. In nucleotides, the CDR3 is TGCGCCAGCACCCACGTGCCGGAACAGGGCTCCAACGTCCTGACTTTC.

This clonotype has more than one count but fewer than ten. CDR3 in amino acids: CASSKKAGQPNYGYTF. Here the CDR3 DNA reads TGTGCCAGCAGTAAAAAGGCCGGACAACCAAACTATGGCTACACCTTC. The chain employs TRBV12-3 or TRBV12-4 and TRBJ1-2; possibly TRBD1 for D (5 bases). V was cut by 5 bases and J by 2 bases, with 18 bases left in between. The CDR3 runs 16 residues.

V gene TRBV7-2 combines with J gene TRBJ2-1; TRBD2 matches 10 bases. The germline CDR1 and CDR2 sequences are SGHTA and FQGNSA. The junction had 6 bases not matched to a gene; V was cut back by 5 bases and J by 5 bases. The CDR3 extends over 15 amino acids. CDR3 DNA: TGTGCCAGCAGCACTCAAAGCGGGGGGGACAATGAGCAGTTCTTC. Translating gives CASSTQSGGDNEQFF.

This clonotype was counted between two and nine times. This chain connects TRBV6-5 to TRBJ2-5; no clear D. CDR3 length: 13 amino acids. From germline, CDR1 is MNHEY and CDR2 SVGAGI. Trimming took 5 bases from V and 2 from J, leaving 9 bases between them. The CDR3 reads CASSLRDQETQYF. DNA for the CDR3: TGTGCCAGCAGTCTGCGCGATCAAGAGACCCAGTACTTC.

The chain joins TRBV21-1 to TRBJ2-1; the D call of TRBD1 is as the table states it, not checked on the DNA. TRBV21-1 is flagged as a pseudogene. The CDR3 totals 13 residues. CDR3 nucleotide sequence: TGTGCCAGCTGGGCGGACCCAGACAATGAGCAGTTCTTC. Residues: CASWADPDNEQFF.

This clonotype was seen a few times. This chain links TRBV20-1 with TRBJ2-3, with no clear D. V lost 0 bases to trimming and J lost 2 bases, with 12 bases between them. Germline lookup yields CDR1 DFQATT and CDR2 SNEGSKA (reference sequence). The CDR3 consists of 15 residues. CDR3 coding DNA: TGCAGTGCTAGAGATTACCAGAAGCACACAGATACGCAGTATTTT. Translating gives CSARDYQKHTDTQYF.

This sequence joins TRBV12-5 and TRBJ2-1; no reliable D call. With 3 bases removed from V and 8 bases from J, the gap between germline ends came to 8 bases. The V gene's germline CDR1 is LGHNT and CDR2 FRNRAP. This CDR3 spans 12 amino acids. The DNA of the CDR3 is TGTGCTAGTGGTTTCCCGACTGATGAGCAGTTCTTC. Translated, it gives CASGFPTDEQFF.

This clonotype was observed a handful of times. This chain links TRBV5-1 with TRBJ1-2, with a possible D match to TRBD1 (6 bases). The CDR3 consists of 16 residues. CDR1 SGHRS and CDR2 YFSETQ come from the germline V gene. V lost 0 bases and J lost 1, with 13 bases in between. The CDR3 DNA is TGCGCCAGCAGCTTGGCCGGGACAAGGATTAACTATGGCTACACCTTC. Translation: CASSLAGTRINYGYTF.

The chain is built from TRBV29-1 and TRBJ2-7; D assignment may be TRBD1 or TRBD2 (5 bases each). The length of the CDR3 is 11 residues. Trimming pared 4 bases from V and 9 bases from J, leaving 13 bases between. Germline V CDR1 and CDR2: SQVTM, ANQGSEA. The CDR3 reads CSVGDGGPQYF. In DNA form, the CDR3 reads TGCAGCGTTGGGGACGGTGGTCCGCAGTACTTC.

The chain employs TRBV5-6 and TRBJ2-3; D gene ambiguous. Trimming pared 0 bases from V and 4 bases from J, leaving 6 bases between. The germline CDR1 and CDR2 sequences are SGHDT and YYEEEE. The CDR3 has 13 amino acids. In nucleotides, the CDR3 is TGTGCCAGCAGCTTGGATGGCGCAGATACGCAGTATTTT. This sequence encodes CASSLDGADTQYF.

The chain carries TRBV29-1 and TRBJ2-7; 7 bases are shared with TRBD1. This CDR3 contains 12 residues. Germline values: CDR1 SQVTM, CDR2 ANQGSEA. V trimming: 8 bases; J trimming: 5 bases; junction bases outside the gene matches: 9. In nucleotides, the CDR3 is TGCAGCACAAGACAGGGAAGCCACGAGCAGTACTTC. It is translated as CSTRQGSHEQYF.

The chain joins TRBV20-1 to TRBJ2-7; D is ambiguous. In germline, CDR1 is DFQATT, CDR2 SNEGSKA (reference sequence). The CDR3 has 12 amino acids. V gave up 1 base and J gave up 3 bases, with 7 bases separating them. The CDR3: CSARANSYEQYF. The DNA of the CDR3 is TGCAGTGCTAGAGCAAACAGCTACGAGCAGTACTTC.

The chain uses TRBV6-1 and TRBJ2-7; 12 bases are a match to TRBD2. Per the germline V gene, CDR1 is MNHNS and CDR2 is SASEGT. This CDR3 spans 17 amino acids. The trim removed 7 bases at V and 2 bases at J, leaving 12 bases unmatched. In DNA, the CDR3 is TGTGCCAGCAACCCAGGGCTAGCGGGAGGGTCAACCTACGAGCAGTACTTC. This sequence encodes CASNPGLAGGSTYEQYF.

The chain employs TRBV12-3 or TRBV12-4 and TRBJ2-1; 7 bases fit TRBD1. The CDR3 length is 19 residues. V lost 8 bases and J lost 0; bases outside the gene matches: 19. DNA for the CDR3: TGTGCCAGCCGTCTGACAGGACAGGCGGTCCTGAGCTCCTACAATGAGCAGTTCTTC. Translating it yields CASRLTGQAVLSSYNEQFF.

V is TRBV25-1 and J is TRBJ2-3; TRBD1 agrees at 8 bases. This CDR3 region has 18 residues. Trimming at V came to 2 bases and at J to 4 bases, leaving 14 bases not matched to a gene. CDR1 and CDR2 (germline): MGHDK, SYGVNS. CDR3 in DNA: TGTGCCAGCAGTGAACCCGCGGGCAGGGGGCTATGGTCAGATACGCAGTATTTT. Its protein product is CASSEPAGRGLWSDTQYF.

This clonotype has more than one count but fewer than ten. The chain combines TRBV7-2 with TRBJ2-7; 8 bases align to TRBD2. Germline CDR1 reads SGHTA; CDR2 reads FQGNSA. There are 15 residues in the CDR3. With 4 bases clipped from V and 7 bases from J, the junction kept 12 bases outside the gene matches. Here the CDR3 reads CASSSQAGAGREQYF. The CDR3 DNA reads TGTGCCAGCAGCTCCCAAGCGGGGGCGGGGAGAGAGCAGTACTTC.

The rearrangement joins TRBV24-1 to TRBJ2-1; the D gene is possibly TRBD2 (6 bases). V was cut by 4 bases and J by 3 bases, with 15 bases left in between. Germline V gene data show CDR1 as KGHDR and CDR2 as SFDVKD. This CDR3 has 16 amino acids. The CDR3 DNA reads as TGTGCCACCAGTGAACGGGGACTGGCGGACTACAATGAGCAGTTCTTC. Encoded protein: CATSERGLADYNEQFF.

This clonotype has only a few counts. The rearrangement links TRBV29-1 to TRBJ2-7; 11 bases align to TRBD1. In germline, CDR1 is SQVTM, CDR2 ANQGSEA. The CDR3 sequence is 12 residues long. DNA for the CDR3: TGCACCGCCGGGACAGGGGGCTACGAGCAGTACTTC. It translates to CTAGTGGYEQYF.

The sample holds a few counts of this clonotype. The J gene is TRBJ1-2, the V gene TRBV6-5; possibly TRBD1 for D (5 bases). The CDR3 is 15 residues long. V lost 0 bases, J lost 4 bases, and 12 bases lay in between. CDR1 and CDR2 (germline): MNHEY, SVGAGI. CDR3 loop: CASSYSSGGGYGYTF. The CDR3 DNA sequence: TGTGCCAGCAGTTACTCGAGCGGGGGAGGCTATGGCTACACCTTC.

This clonotype has a handful of counts. The chain couples TRBV29-1 to TRBJ2-5, with D possibly called TRBD1 or TRBD2 (5 bases each). Deletions cut 5 bases from V and 1 base from J, with 11 bases between. The CDR3 consists of 13 residues. CDR1 SQVTM and CDR2 ANQGSEA come from the germline V gene. This chain's CDR3 is CSVQKGTQETQYF. The CDR3 bases are TGCAGCGTTCAGAAGGGGACCCAAGAGACCCAGTACTTC.

The V and J genes are TRBV7-9 and TRBJ1-5; no firm D call. CDR3 length equals 16 residues. CDR1 SEHNR and CDR2 FQNEAQ come from the germline V gene (reference sequence). V lost 4 bases, J lost 2 bases, and 15 bases lay in between. For the CDR3, the DNA is TGTGCCAGCAGCTCCATCGGGCCGCGAGGCAATCAGCCCCAGCATTTT. Its translation is CASSSIGPRGNQPQHF.

CDR3 sequence reads: CASSEYGGGPSNEKLFF. The CDR3 DNA follows: TGTGCCAGCAGTGAATATGGGGGAGGGCCAAGTAATGAAAAACTGTTTTTT. This rearrangement joins TRBV25-1 to TRBJ1-4; tentatively, D is TRBD1 (5 bases). This CDR3 spans 17 amino acids. The V and J ends lost 0 bases and 4 bases respectively, with 15 bases between them. The germline gives CDR1 MGHDK, CDR2 SYGVNS. Complete variable domain (other parts from reference TRBV25-1 and TRBJ1-4): EADIYQTPRYLVIGTGKKITLECSQTMGHDKMYWYQQDPGMELHLIHYSYGVNSTEKGDLSSESTVSRIRTEHFPLTLESARPSHTSQYLCASSEYGGGPSNEKLFFGSGTQLSVL.

The rearrangement uses TRBV5-1 and TRBJ2-5, with no clear D. Germline CDR1 SGHRS, CDR2 YFSETQ. This CDR3 spans 15 amino acids. V lost 2 bases to trimming and J lost 0 bases, with 11 bases between them. CDR3 nucleotide sequence: TGCGCCAGCAGCTTACTGCGCGGTTACCAAGAGACCCAGTACTTC. Translated, it gives CASSLLRGYQETQYF.

The chain combines TRBV3-1 with TRBJ2-1; no reliable D call. Trimming removed 3 bases from V and 6 bases from J, with 15 bases in between. Per the germline V gene, CDR1 is LGHDT and CDR2 is YNNKEL (reference sequence). The CDR3 contains 15 residues. The CDR3 spells CASSQDHLRFNEQFF. CDR3 coding DNA: TGTGCCAGCAGCCAGGACCACCTACGTTTCAATGAGCAGTTCTTC.

This sequence joins TRBV6-5 and TRBJ1-2; no firm D call. V was cut by 3 bases and J by 4 bases, with 9 bases left in between. The CDR3 has 13 residues. Germline CDR1 is MNHEY and CDR2 is SVGAGI. The DNA for the CDR3 is TGTGCCAGCAGTTATAGGCAGAGCTATGGCTACACCTTC. Protein: CASSYRQSYGYTF.